This T cell receptor (beta chain) was profiled in a study of T-cell memory formation after mild COVID-19. About this clonotype: What it binds is not known.

Regarding the study as a whole: Clones from the second wave (peaking day 37) had unconfirmed SARS-CoV-2 specificity.

The germline V gene encodes CDR1 SGHTA and CDR2 FQGTGA. This CDR3 is built from 16 residues. The V end was cut by 0 bases, the J end by 3 bases, with 9 bases between. From the 5' RACE reads, TCRdb called clonotypes with MiXCR, one entry per CDR3 protein. The repertoire holds tens of thousands of distinct CDR3 sequences, around 9.7% seen once, with about an eighth in the top ten. The sample consisted of PBMCs or a T cell subset sorted from them (not recorded which). The chain is built from TRBV7-3 and TRBJ2-6; possibly TRBD2 for D (6 bases). The clonotype originates from an adult woman who had mild COVID-19 (a few samples of this study predate the infection). Cell type and time point are not known. Here the CDR3 reads CASSLTGGSGANVLTF. CDR3 sequence (DNA): TGTGCCAGCAGCTTAACGGGGGGAAGTGGGGCCAACGTCCTGACTTTC.